The TCR beta chain described here comes from a study of OX40 agonist ivuxolimab in advanced cancers. Study-wide findings and caveats: Dosing at 0.1 to 3.0 mg/kg was accompanied by clonal expansion of CD4+ and CD8+ blood T cells by week 6. Averaging showed that CD8+ T cells had more expanded clones than CD4+ did.

Prior autoimmune disease or systemic immunosuppression barred patients. Sampling of blood occurred at baseline, cycle 4 day 1, and cycle 7 day 1. In regard to this clone: The antigen remains unidentified.

The CDR3 has 13 amino acids. The germline V gene encodes CDR1 SNHLY and CDR2 FYNNEI. The trim removed 11 bases at V and 1 base at J, leaving 7 bases unmatched. Sequenced by immunoSEQ multiplex PCR; TCRdb stores in-frame clones only, minus some. The table lists 75,000 to 80,000 clones, 75% to 90% of them singletons. The receptor was isolated from an adult with an advanced solid tumor such as melanoma, head and neck, liver or kidney cancer. The V gene is TRBV2, the J gene TRBJ1-2; TRBD1 matches 7 bases. Here the sequenced sample was CD4+ or CD8+ T cells sorted from blood, taken in a trial of the OX40 agonist ivuxolimab. CDR3 loop: CAGGGSLNYGYTF. The CDR3 coding sequence is TGTGCCGGAGGGGGCAGTCTTAACTATGGCTACACCTTC.